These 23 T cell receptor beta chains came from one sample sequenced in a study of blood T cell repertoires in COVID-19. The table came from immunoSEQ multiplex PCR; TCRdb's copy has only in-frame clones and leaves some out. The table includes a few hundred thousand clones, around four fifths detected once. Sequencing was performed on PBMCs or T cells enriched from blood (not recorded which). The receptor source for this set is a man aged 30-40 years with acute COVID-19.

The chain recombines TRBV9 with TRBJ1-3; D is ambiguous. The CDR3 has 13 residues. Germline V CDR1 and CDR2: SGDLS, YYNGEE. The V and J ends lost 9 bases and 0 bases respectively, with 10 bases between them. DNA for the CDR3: TGTGCCACCGGGGATGTCTCTGGAAACACCATATATTTT. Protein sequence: CATGDVSGNTIYF.

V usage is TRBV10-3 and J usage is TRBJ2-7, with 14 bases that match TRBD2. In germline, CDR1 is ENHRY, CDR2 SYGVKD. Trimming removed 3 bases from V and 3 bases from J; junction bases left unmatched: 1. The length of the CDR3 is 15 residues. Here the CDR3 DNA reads TGTGCCATCAGTGAAGGACTAGCGGGAGGCTACGAGCAGTACGTC. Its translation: CAISEGLAGGYEQYV.

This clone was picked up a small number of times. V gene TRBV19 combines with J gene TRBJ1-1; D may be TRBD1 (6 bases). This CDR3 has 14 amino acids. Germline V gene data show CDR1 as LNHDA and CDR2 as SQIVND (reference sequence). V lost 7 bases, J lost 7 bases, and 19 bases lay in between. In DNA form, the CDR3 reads TGTGCCAGTATCAACTTACAGGGTGGGTTTGAAGCTTTCTTT. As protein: CASINLQGGFEAFF.

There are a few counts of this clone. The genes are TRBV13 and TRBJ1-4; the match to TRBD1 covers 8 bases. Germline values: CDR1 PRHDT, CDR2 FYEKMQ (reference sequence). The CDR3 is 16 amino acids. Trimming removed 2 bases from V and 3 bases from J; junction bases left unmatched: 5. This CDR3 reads CASSLRGQGANEKLFF. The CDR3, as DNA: TGTGCCAGCAGCTTAAGAGGACAGGGAGCTAATGAAAAACTGTTTTTT.

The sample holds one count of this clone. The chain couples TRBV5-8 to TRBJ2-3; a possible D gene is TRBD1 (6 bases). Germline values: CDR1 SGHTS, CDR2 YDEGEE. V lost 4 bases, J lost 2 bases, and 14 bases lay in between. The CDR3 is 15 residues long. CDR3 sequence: CASSLGHGSTDTQYF. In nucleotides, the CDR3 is TGTGCCAGCAGCCTGGGACACGGCTCCACAGATACGCAGTATTTT.

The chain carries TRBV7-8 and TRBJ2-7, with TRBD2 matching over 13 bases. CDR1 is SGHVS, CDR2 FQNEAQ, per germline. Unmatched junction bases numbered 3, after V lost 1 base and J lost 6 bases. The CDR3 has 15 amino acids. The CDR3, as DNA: TGTGCCAGCAGCTTAGGGACTAGCGGGAGCCCCGAGCAGTACGTC. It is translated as CASSLGTSGSPEQYV.

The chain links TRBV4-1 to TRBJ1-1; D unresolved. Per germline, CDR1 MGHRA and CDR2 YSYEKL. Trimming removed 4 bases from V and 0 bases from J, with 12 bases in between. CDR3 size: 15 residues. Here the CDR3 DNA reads TGCGCCAGCAGCCCGGGGATTTTTATGAACACTGAAGCTTTCTTT. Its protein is CASSPGIFMNTEAFF.

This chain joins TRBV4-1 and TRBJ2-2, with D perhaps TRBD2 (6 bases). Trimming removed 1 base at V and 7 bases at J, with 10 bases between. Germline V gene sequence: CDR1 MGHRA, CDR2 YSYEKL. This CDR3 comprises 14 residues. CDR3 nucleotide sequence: TGCGCCAGCAGCCAAGGGGAGGAGGTCGGGGAGCTGTTTTTT. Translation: CASSQGEEVGELFF.

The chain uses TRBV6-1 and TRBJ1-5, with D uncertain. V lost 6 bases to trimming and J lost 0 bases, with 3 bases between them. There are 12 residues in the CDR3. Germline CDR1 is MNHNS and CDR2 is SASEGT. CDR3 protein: CASSVSNQPQHF. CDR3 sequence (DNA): TGTGCCAGCAGCGTTAGCAATCAGCCCCAGCATTTT.

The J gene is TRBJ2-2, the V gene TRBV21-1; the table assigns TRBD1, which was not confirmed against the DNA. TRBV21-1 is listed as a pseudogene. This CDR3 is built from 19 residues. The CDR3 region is CASSPRDRKTITNTGELFF. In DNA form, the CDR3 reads TGTGCCAGCAGCCCCCGGGACAGGAAAACCATTACCAACACCGGGGAGCTGTTTTTT.

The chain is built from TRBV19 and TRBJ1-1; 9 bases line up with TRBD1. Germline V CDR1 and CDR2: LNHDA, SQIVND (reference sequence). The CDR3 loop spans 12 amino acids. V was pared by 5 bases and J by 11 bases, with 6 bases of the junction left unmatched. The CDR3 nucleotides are TGTGCCAGTAGTCCCCGGACAGGGGCGGCTTTCTTT. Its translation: CASSPRTGAAFF. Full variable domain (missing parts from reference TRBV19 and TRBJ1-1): DGGITQSPKYLFRKEGQNVTLSCEQNLNHDAMYWYRQDPGQGLRLIYYSQIVNDFQKGDIAEGYSVSREKKESFPLTVTSAQKNPTAFYLCASSPRTGAAFFGQGTRLTVV.

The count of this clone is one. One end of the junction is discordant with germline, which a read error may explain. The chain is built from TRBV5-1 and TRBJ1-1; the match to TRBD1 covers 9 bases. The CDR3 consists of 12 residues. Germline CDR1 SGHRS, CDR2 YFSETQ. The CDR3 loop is CASSWDRAEAFF. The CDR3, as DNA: TGTGCCAGCAGCTGGGACAGGGCTGAAGCTTTCTTT.

This CDR3 reads CASSLARGGRETQYF. The CDR3 bases are TGTGCCAGCAGCTTAGCGAGAGGGGGTAGAGAGACCCAGTACTTC. The chain employs TRBV7-9 and TRBJ2-5; D may be TRBD1 (6 bases). The CDR3 has 15 amino acids. Germline CDR1 and CDR2: SEHNR and FQNEAQ (reference sequence). V gave up 0 bases and J gave up 4 bases, with 12 bases separating them.

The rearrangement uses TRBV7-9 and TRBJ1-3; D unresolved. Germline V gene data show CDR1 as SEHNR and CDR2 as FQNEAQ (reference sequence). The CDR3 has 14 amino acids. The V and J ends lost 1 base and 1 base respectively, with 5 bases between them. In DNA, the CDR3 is TGTGCCAGCAGCTTAGGAGGGTCTGGAAACACCATATATTTT. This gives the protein CASSLGGSGNTIYF.

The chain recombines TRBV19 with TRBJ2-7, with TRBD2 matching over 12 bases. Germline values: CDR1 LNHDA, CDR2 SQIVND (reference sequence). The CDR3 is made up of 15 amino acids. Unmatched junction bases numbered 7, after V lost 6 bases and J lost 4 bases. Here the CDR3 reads CASRSTTSGGYEQYV. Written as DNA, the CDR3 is TGTGCCAGTAGATCAACGACTAGCGGGGGTTACGAGCAGTACGTC.

As DNA, the CDR3 is TGTGCCAGCAGTCGCGGGTCGGGAGGGACGAACTACAATGAGCAGTTCTTC. Amino acid sequence: CASSRGSGGTNYNEQFF. The chain recombines TRBV9 with TRBJ2-1; 8 nucleotides line up with TRBD2. This CDR3 spans 17 amino acids. Germline trimming cut 5 bases from V and 3 bases from J; bases unmatched to any gene: 13. CDR1 SGDLS and CDR2 YYNGEE come from the germline V gene.

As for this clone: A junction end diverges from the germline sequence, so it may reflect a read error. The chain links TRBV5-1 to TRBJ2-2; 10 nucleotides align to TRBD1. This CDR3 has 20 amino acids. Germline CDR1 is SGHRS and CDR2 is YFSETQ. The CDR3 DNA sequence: TGTGCCAGCAGATACGGAGCCGGGACAGGGGTCCTTCGGGAGACCGGGGAGCTGTTTTTT. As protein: CASRYGAGTGVLRETGELFF.

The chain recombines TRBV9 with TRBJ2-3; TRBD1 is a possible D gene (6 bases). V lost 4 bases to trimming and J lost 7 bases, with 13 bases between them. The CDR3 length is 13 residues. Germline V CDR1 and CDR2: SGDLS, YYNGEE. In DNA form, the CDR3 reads TGTGCCAGCAGCCTTCAACAGGGAAATACGCAGTATTTT. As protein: CASSLQQGNTQYF. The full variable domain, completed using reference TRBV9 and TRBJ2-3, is DSGVTQTPKHLITATGQRVTLRCSPRSGDLSVYWYQQSLDQGLQFLIQYYNGEERAKGNILERFSAQQFPDLHSELNLSSLELGDSALYFCASSLQQGNTQYFGPGTRLTVL.

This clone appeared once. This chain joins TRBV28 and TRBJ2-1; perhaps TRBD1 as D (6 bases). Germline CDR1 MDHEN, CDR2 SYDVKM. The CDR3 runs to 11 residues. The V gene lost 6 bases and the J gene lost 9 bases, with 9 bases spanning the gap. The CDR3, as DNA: TGTGCCAGCAGGCTAGGGGGTGAGCAGTTCTTC. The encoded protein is CASRLGGEQFF.

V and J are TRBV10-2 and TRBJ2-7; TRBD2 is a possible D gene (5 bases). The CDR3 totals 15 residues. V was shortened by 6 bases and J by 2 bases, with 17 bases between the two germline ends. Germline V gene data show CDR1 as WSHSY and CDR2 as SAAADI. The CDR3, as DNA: TGCGCCAGCAGGTCGGGGTCCTCTGCGGCCTACGAGCAGTACGTC. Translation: CASRSGSSAAYEQYV.

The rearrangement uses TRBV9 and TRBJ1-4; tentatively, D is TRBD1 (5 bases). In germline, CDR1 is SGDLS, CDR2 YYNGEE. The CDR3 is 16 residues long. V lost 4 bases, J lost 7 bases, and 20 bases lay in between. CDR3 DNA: TGTGCCAGCAGCCCCCGGGACTCCGGCTGGGGTGAAAAACTGTTTTTT. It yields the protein CASSPRDSGWGEKLFF.

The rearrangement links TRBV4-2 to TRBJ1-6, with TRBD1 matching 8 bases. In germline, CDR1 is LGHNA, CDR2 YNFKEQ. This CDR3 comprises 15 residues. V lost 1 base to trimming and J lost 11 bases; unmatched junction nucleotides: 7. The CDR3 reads CASSQVGQGFAPLHF. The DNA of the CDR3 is TGTGCCAGCAGCCAAGTTGGACAGGGATTTGCACCCCTCCACTTT.

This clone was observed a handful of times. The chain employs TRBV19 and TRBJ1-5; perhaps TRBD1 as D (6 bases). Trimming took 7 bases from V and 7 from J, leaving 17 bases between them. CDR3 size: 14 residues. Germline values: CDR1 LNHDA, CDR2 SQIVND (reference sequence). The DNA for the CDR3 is TGTGCCAGTAATATGGGGGCGGCTGGGCAGCCCCAGCATTTT. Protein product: CASNMGAAGQPQHF.